This record covers a single T cell receptor (beta chain). Its antigen is currently not known. Base qualities are not provided; no much larger clone lies one nucleotide away. The sample is drawn from a study of blood T cell repertoires in COVID-19 (dated by TCRdb to between 2020 and 2021). In the study overall: Samples covering the acute and convalescent phases of COVID-19 were provided by collaborators in the United States, Italy and Spain. The material from the prospective study consisted of cDNA or gDNA derived from T cells, B-cell-depleted T cells, or PBMCs. Deeply sampled blood TCRbeta repertoires from subjects exposed to, actively infected with, or recovered from COVID-19 were included in the dataset. The repertoires were made available in a free public database intended to serve as a resource for research on the immune response to SARS-CoV-2. Samples came from the ongoing ImmuneRACE study (first 160 participants) plus 1,254 subjects from 6 global collaborators. Sample metadata almost always included a de-identified subject ID, COVID-19 status, age in years and sex. HLA class I and class II types, where available, came from metadata supplied by the sample provider rather than from assay-based typing.

TCRbeta CDR3 regions were amplified from genomic DNA by means of the immunoSEQ Assay, a bias-controlled multiplex PCR. The study's processing was this. Within the assay, amplification of reference gene primers was used to estimate how many nucleated cells each sample contained. Sequence reads were collapsed and filtered to measure the absolute abundance of every unique TCRbeta CDR3 rearrangement. For each sample, productive Simpson clonality was calculated as the square root of Simpson's diversity index across productive rearrangements. TCRdb holds this immuneACCESS table with in-frame rearrangements only. Some clones are missing; in checked studies, unresolved V genes explain under half, and the rest has no known cause. The D gene and trimming were derived from the DNA, and the V and J assignments and clone size from that table. Within this sample are roughly 120,000 clones, with less than 85% of them counted one time only. Together, the top ten hold about 2.5% of the sample.

CDR1 and CDR2 (SGHNT, YYREEE) derive from the germline V gene (reference sequence). Trimming removed 4 bases from V and 0 bases from J; the gene matches leave 5 bases unexplained. From the cysteine through the phenylalanine, the CDR3 covers 17 amino acids. The entry retains the CDR3 DNA only, 51 bases that are in frame from base 1. The research as a whole found: Clinical and demographic metadata were provided uncurated, with the amount varying by source and participant.

The collaborating institutions used their own protocols to collect whole blood in K2EDTA tubes. For TCRbeta analysis, collaborators shipped samples as frozen whole blood, isolated PBMCs, or DNA extracted from either of those sample types. This receptor was identified in a man over 45 with acute or convalescent COVID-19. This chain joins TRBV5-4 to TRBJ2-3, with 13 bases matching TRBD2. Sequencing was performed on peripheral blood. The nucleotides are TGTGCCAGCAGCAACGGACTAGCGGGGGTTAGCACAGATACGCAGTATTTT. It encodes CASSNGLAGVSTDTQYF. Reference TRBV5-4 and TRBJ2-3 proteins supply the regions before and after the CDR3; the full variable domain is: ETGVTQSPTHLIKTRGQQVTLRCSSQSGHNTVSWYQQALGQGPQFIFQYYREEENGRGNFPPRFSGLQFPNYSSELNVNALELDDSALYLCASSNGLAGVSTDTQYFGPGTRLTVL.